These 18 T cell receptor beta chains share one sample of origin, sequenced in a study of shared clonotypes between healthy human individuals. The method was immunoSEQ multiplex PCR; TCRdb's version includes in-frame clones alone and lacks a portion of them. Of about 1 million clones detected, around 76% appear once; the ten largest clones hold about 1.5%. Sequenced: memory CD4+ T cells sorted from blood. Subset defined: CD45RA-negative fraction. All receptors derive from a man younger than 35 in good health.

V and J are TRBV18 and TRBJ2-7; TRBD2 matches 12 bases. The ends lost 0 bases at V and 6 bases at J; junction bases unmatched: 3. This CDR3 comprises 15 residues. The V gene's germline CDR1 is KGHSH and CDR2 LQKENI. CDR3 sequence (DNA): TGTGCCAGCTCACCACCAGGACTAGCGGGACTCGAGCAGTACTTC. Its translation is CASSPPGLAGLEQYF.

The J gene is TRBJ1-6, the V gene TRBV7-2, with 7 bases that match TRBD1. In germline, CDR1 is SGHTA, CDR2 FQGNSA. This CDR3 contains 15 residues. Trimming removed 8 bases from V and 4 bases from J; junction bases left unmatched: 8. The CDR3 loop reads CASLDRVGYNSPLHF. CDR3 nucleotides: TGTGCCAGCCTTGACAGGGTGGGTTATAATTCACCCCTCCACTTT.

J is TRBJ2-5 and V is TRBV10-3, with D possibly called TRBD1 or TRBD2 (7 bases each). Germline CDR1 and CDR2: ENHRY and SYGVKD. The CDR3 contains 12 residues. V was clipped by 10 bases and J by 5 bases, with 14 bases between them. The CDR3 coding sequence is TGTGCCACATCGCAGGGGGGGGAGACCCAGTACTTC. Translation gives CATSQGGETQYF.

The chain recombines TRBV19 with TRBJ2-5; D possibly matches TRBD1 or TRBD2 (5 bases each). The CDR3 loop spans 15 amino acids. Germline assignment: CDR1 LNHDA and CDR2 SQIVND (reference sequence). V lost 2 bases and J lost 5, with 15 bases in between. DNA for the CDR3: TGTGCCAGTAGTATAAATCAGGGAGCTCAGGAGACCCAGTACTTC. This translates into CASSINQGAQETQYF.

Only one count was recorded for this clone. The CDR3 region has the DNA TGTGCCAGCAGCTTAGGACTTCACGAGCAGTACTTC. It translates to CASSLGLHEQYF. V is TRBV7-2 and J is TRBJ2-7; no reliable D call. CDR3 length equals 12 residues. Germline-derived CDR1 and CDR2 are SGHTA and FQGNSA. V lost 1 base and J lost 5, with 6 bases in between.

The rearrangement uses TRBV29-1 and TRBJ2-7; no definite D call. Looked up from germline, CDR1 is SQVTM and CDR2 is ANQGSEA. The CDR3 covers 14 residues. Trimming stripped 2 bases from V and 6 bases from J, with 17 bases between. Written as DNA, the CDR3 is TGCAGCGTTGAAAAGCTAATCCGGTTGGGCGAGCAGTACTTC. It yields the protein CSVEKLIRLGEQYF.

The chain joins TRBV4-1 to TRBJ2-2; TRBD1 or TRBD2 may be the D gene (5 bases each). Germline V gene lookup returns CDR1 MGHRA and CDR2 YSYEKL. V was shortened by 4 bases and J by 2 bases, with 11 bases between the two germline ends. CDR3 size: 15 residues. Written as DNA, the CDR3 is TGCGCCAGCAGCCCTCCGGGGCTAAACACCGGGGAGCTGTTTTTT. Its translation is CASSPPGLNTGELFF.

The CDR3 DNA is TGTGCCAGCAGGCCACCGGGACAGGGGGGGAAAGCTTTCTTT. Translation gives CASRPPGQGGKAFF. The chain recombines TRBV28 with TRBJ1-1, with 11 bases fitting TRBD1. CDR3 length: 14 amino acids. With V trimmed by 6 bases and J by 9 bases, 9 bases remained unmatched. Germline loops: CDR1 MDHEN, CDR2 SYDVKM. Using reference TRBV28 and TRBJ1-1 for the parts outside the CDR3, the full variable domain is DVKVTQSSRYLVKRTGEKVFLECVQDMDHENMFWYRQDPGLGLRLIYFSYDVKMKEKGDIPEGYSVSREKKERFSLILESASTNQTSMYLCASRPPGQGGKAFFGQGTRLTVV.

This clone was observed at least ten times. CDR3 sequence reads: CAWADKLNQPQHF. CDR3 bases: TGTGCCTGGGCGGACAAGCTCAATCAGCCCCAGCATTTT. The chain carries TRBV30 and TRBJ1-5; perhaps TRBD1 as D (5 bases). Trimming removed 5 bases from V and 3 bases from J, with 11 bases in between. The CDR3 extends over 13 amino acids. Looked up from germline, CDR1 is GTSNPN and CDR2 is SVGIG (reference sequence).

The chain links TRBV5-1 to TRBJ1-3, with D possibly being TRBD1 (5 bases). Germline V gene sequence: CDR1 SGHRS, CDR2 YFSETQ. The CDR3 consists of 16 residues. V was shortened by 4 bases and J by 0 bases, with 14 bases between the two germline ends. Written as DNA, the CDR3 is TGCGCCAGCAGCAGTCAGACGGGGGGCTCTGGAAACACCATATATTTT. Its protein is CASSSQTGGSGNTIYF.

This chain connects TRBV10-3 to TRBJ2-1; 11 nucleotides align to TRBD1. The CDR3 sequence is 15 residues long. V lost 5 bases and J lost 6; bases outside the gene matches: 6. Germline V lookup: CDR1 ENHRY, CDR2 SYGVKD. CDR3 nucleotide sequence: TGTGCCATCAGTTTGGGACAGGGGGGAATCAATGAGCAGTTCTTC. Translating it yields CAISLGQGGINEQFF.

In its sample, this clone was seen a few times. The chain employs TRBV5-1 and TRBJ2-1; D may be TRBD1 or TRBD2 (6 bases each). V gave up 4 bases and J gave up 9 bases, with 11 bases separating them. This CDR3 contains 12 residues. Germline CDR1 is SGHRS and CDR2 is YFSETQ. The CDR3 DNA sequence: TGCGCCAGCAGCCCACAGGGAGGTGAGCAGTTCTTC. It translates to CASSPQGGEQFF.

The chain links TRBV9 to TRBJ1-6; the D gene is possibly TRBD1 (6 bases). The germline gives CDR1 SGDLS, CDR2 YYNGEE. This CDR3 contains 14 residues. Trimming left V 0 bases short and J 7 bases short, with 8 bases between. This CDR3 is CASSVEDRNSPLHF. CDR3 DNA sequence: TGTGCCAGCAGCGTAGAGGACAGAAATTCACCCCTCCACTTT. Based on the CDR3 plus reference TRBV9 and TRBJ1-6, the full variable domain is DSGVTQTPKHLITATGQRVTLRCSPRSGDLSVYWYQQSLDQGLQFLIQYYNGEERAKGNILERFSAQQFPDLHSELNLSSLELGDSALYFCASSVEDRNSPLHFGNGTRLTVT.

This chain links TRBV4-1 with TRBJ2-3; D gene uncertain. Germline V gene lookup returns CDR1 MGHRA and CDR2 YSYEKL. The CDR3 consists of 16 residues. The V gene lost 0 bases and the J gene lost 0 bases, with 10 bases spanning the gap. As DNA, the CDR3 is TGCGCCAGCAGCCAAGACAGCGCAAGGAGCACAGATACGCAGTATTTT. Translated: CASSQDSARSTDTQYF.

This clone has a handful of counts. The rearrangement links TRBV28 to TRBJ1-1, with 11 bases fitting TRBD1. Germline V gives CDR1 MDHEN, CDR2 SYDVKM. V shed 8 bases, J shed 10 bases, and the junction held 6 bases outside the gene matches. The length of the CDR3 is 12 residues. The DNA of the CDR3 is TGTGCCAGCTACGGACAGGGGGCGCGAGCTTTCTTT. Encoded protein: CASYGQGARAFF.

The V call is TRBV6-5, the J call TRBJ2-7, with 8 bases matching TRBD1. Losses at the gene ends were 6 bases for V and 10 bases for J; bases not matched to a gene: 11. Germline lookup yields CDR1 MNHEY and CDR2 SVGAGI. CDR3 length: 13 amino acids. The CDR3 sequence is CASSDRGRGYQYF. CDR3 in DNA: TGTGCCAGCAGCGACAGGGGACGGGGGTACCAGTACTTC.

The chain carries TRBV10-3 and TRBJ2-7; D is unclear. The germline gives CDR1 ENHRY, CDR2 SYGVKD. Between the trimmed V and J ends, which lost 2 bases and 8 bases, there was a span of 13 bases. The CDR3 length is 13 residues. For the CDR3, the DNA is TGTGCCATCAGTGAGGATAGGGCGGCTCAGCAGTACTTC. It translates to CAISEDRAAQQYF.

The chain recombines TRBV5-1 with TRBJ2-1, with 9 bases that match TRBD1. CDR1 and CDR2 (germline): SGHRS, YFSETQ. This CDR3 is 17 amino acids long. J gave up 4 bases and V 0 bases, and 8 bases lay outside the gene matches. The CDR3: CASSLDSAGQGYNEQFF. The CDR3 bases are TGCGCCAGCAGCTTGGATTCTGCGGGACAGGGTTACAATGAGCAGTTCTTC.